Given below is one TCR beta chain in context. The CDR3 has 17 residues. Germline V gene lookup returns CDR1 SNHLY and CDR2 FYNNEI. Trimming took 10 bases from V and 2 from J; bases not matched to a gene: 20. Authors' data handling: Amplifying reference gene primers gave estimates of nucleated cell counts. Sequenced by immunoSEQ multiplex PCR; TCRdb stores in-frame clones only, minus some. V, J and clone size are those of that table, while D and trimming were read from the DNA. This sample has about 120,000 clones, with 70% to 90% found just once. This record belongs to a study of blood T cell repertoires in COVID-19. Study as a whole: Acute and convalescent COVID-19 samples came from the United States, Italy and Spain.

V gene TRBV2 combines with J gene TRBJ2-7, with 7 bases matching TRBD1. The origin of this receptor is a human donor in a cohort sampled during active COVID-19. The sample was peripheral blood. The CDR3 loop is CAKGGVGTDMRTYEQYF. The CDR3 DNA follows: TGTGCCAAAGGAGGCGTGGGGACAGACATGCGAACCTACGAGCAGTACTTC.